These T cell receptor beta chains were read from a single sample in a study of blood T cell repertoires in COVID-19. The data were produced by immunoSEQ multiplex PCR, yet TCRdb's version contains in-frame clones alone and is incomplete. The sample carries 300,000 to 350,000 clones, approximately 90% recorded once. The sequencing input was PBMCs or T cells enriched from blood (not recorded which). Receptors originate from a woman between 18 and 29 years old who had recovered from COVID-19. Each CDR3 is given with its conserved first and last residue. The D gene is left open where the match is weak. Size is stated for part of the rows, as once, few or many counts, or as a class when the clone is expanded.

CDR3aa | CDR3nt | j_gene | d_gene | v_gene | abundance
CSVERSVNEKLFF | TGCAGCGTTGAACGCAGTGTTAATGAAAAACTGTTTTTT | TRBJ1-4 | - | TRBV29-1 | -
CASSLSSGYGYTF | TGTGCCAGCAGTTTATCTTCAGGATATGGCTACACCTTC | TRBJ1-2 | - | TRBV28 | -
CASTRQGWIKNEQFF | TGTGCCAGCACCAGACAGGGATGGATCAAGAATGAGCAGTTCTTC | TRBJ2-1 | TRBD1 | TRBV28 | -
CASRRYSYNSPLHF | TGTGCCAGCCGTAGATACTCCTATAATTCACCCCTCCACTTT | TRBJ1-6 | - | TRBV28 | -
CASSRTGAGNFNYGYTF | TGTGCCAGCAGTCGAACAGGGGCCGGGAATTTTAACTATGGCTACACCTTC | TRBJ1-2 | TRBD1 | TRBV27 | once
CASSSSSDGNTIYF | TGTGCCAGCTCGAGTTCTAGCGATGGAAACACCATATATTTT | TRBJ1-3 | - | TRBV5-8 | -
CASSPGGGNTIYF | TGTGCCAGCAGCCCCGGCGGAGGAAACACCATATATTTT | TRBJ1-3 | - | TRBV3-1/TRBV3-2 | few
CAWSVRGQHNLYGYTF | TGTGCCTGGAGTGTAAGAGGACAGCACAACCTCTATGGCTACACCTTC | TRBJ1-2 | - | TRBV30 | -
CAWAPKLDGYTF | TGTGCCTGGGCCCCCAAGTTAGATGGCTACACCTTC | TRBJ1-2 | - | TRBV30 | -
CASSTYGTGGYEQYF | TGTGCCAGTAGTACCTACGGGACTGGTGGATACGAGCAGTACTTC | TRBJ2-7 | - | TRBV19 | few
CASRVSSGNSEQFF | TGCGCCAGCAGGGTCTCTAGCGGGAATAGTGAGCAGTTCTTC | TRBJ2-1 | TRBD2 | TRBV5-1 | -
CAWRGDRDGYTF | TGTGCCTGGAGGGGCGACAGGGATGGCTACACCTTC | TRBJ1-2 | TRBD1 | TRBV30 | -
CSVAYNTEAFF | TGCAGCGTCGCCTATAACACTGAAGCTTTCTTT | TRBJ1-1 | - | TRBV29-1 | once
CASSVVAGDYNEQFF | TGTGCCAGCAGCGTAGTTGCAGGGGACTACAATGAGCAGTTCTTC | TRBJ2-1 | - | TRBV9 | -
CASSRTGTGDQPQHF | TGTGCCAGCAGCCGAACCGGGACAGGGGATCAGCCCCAGCATTTT | TRBJ1-5 | TRBD1 | TRBV7-9 | -
CASSMTAGGRETQYF | TGTGCCAGTAGTATGACAGCGGGAGGGAGGGAGACCCAGTACTTC | TRBJ2-5 | TRBD2 | TRBV19 | -
CASSLAAGGRNQPQHF | TGTGCCAGCAGCTTAGCAGCTGGGGGCCGCAATCAGCCCCAGCATTTT | TRBJ1-5 | - | TRBV7-8 | -
CASSLDRGEQYF | TGTGCCAGCAGCTTAGATCGCGGGGAGCAGTACTTC | TRBJ2-7 | - | TRBV11-3 | -
CASRDSRRGNTEAFF | TGTGCCAGCAGGGATTCCCGGCGAGGGAACACTGAAGCTTTCTTT | TRBJ1-1 | - | TRBV7-2 | -
CASSPVVDRGETQYF | TGTGCCAGCAGCCCGGTGGTGGACAGGGGTGAGACCCAGTACTTC | TRBJ2-5 | TRBD1 | TRBV5-6 | -
CASSVSWGQGRDEQFF | TGTGCCAGCAGCGTAAGTTGGGGACAGGGGAGGGATGAGCAGTTCTTC | TRBJ2-1 | TRBD1 | TRBV9 | -
CAISPGPGGIPDTQYF | TGTGCCATCAGCCCGGGACCGGGGGGCATTCCAGATACGCAGTATTTT | TRBJ2-3 | - | TRBV10-3 | once
CASRNSMNTEAFF | TGTGCCAGTAGGAACAGTATGAACACTGAAGCTTTCTTT | TRBJ1-1 | - | TRBV19 | -
CASSRDRGRGHEQYF | TGTGCCAGCAGTAGGGACAGAGGCCGAGGTCACGAGCAGTACTTC | TRBJ2-7 | TRBD1 | TRBV6-5 | -
CASSLAAGTHGYTF | TGTGCCAGCAGCTTAGCGGCAGGGACTCATGGCTACACCTTC | TRBJ1-2 | - | TRBV11-2 | -
CASSSGQGTTNEKLFF | TGTGCCAGCAGTTCGGGACAGGGAACAACTAATGAAAAACTGTTTTTT | TRBJ1-4 | TRBD1 | TRBV5-8 | -
CATSGGQSKLFF | TGTGCCACCAGCGGCGGACAGTCAAAACTGTTTTTT | TRBJ1-4 | - | TRBV15 | -
CASSSGTAFTGELFF | TGTGCCAGCAGCTCCGGGACAGCCTTCACCGGGGAGCTGTTTTTT | TRBJ2-2 | TRBD1 | TRBV7-6 | many
CASSPPAGPVYEQYF | TGTGCCAGCTCACCACCTGCGGGTCCTGTCTACGAGCAGTACTTC | TRBJ2-7 | - | TRBV18 | -